The 6 T cell receptor beta chains presented below share a single source sample, sequenced in a study of CD8 T cells in ankylosing spondylitis. TCRdb itself ran the 5' RACE reads through MiXCR, one entry per CDR3 protein. The repertoire has tens of thousands of distinct CDR3 sequences, roughly 11% of them found once; the top ten carry around 1.4%. The sequenced sample consisted of blood, either unsorted or a sorted T cell fraction (not recorded which). These receptors were obtained from a male donor with ankylosing spondylitis or in good health (not recorded which).

This clonotype was recorded many times. The chain couples TRBV12-3 or TRBV12-4 to TRBJ2-7; the D gene is possibly TRBD1 (6 bases). The CDR3 is 15 residues long. Trimming shortened V by 3 bases and J by 6 bases, and 18 bases separated the two germline ends. Here the CDR3 reads CASSFGQGFGVEQYF. CDR3 coding DNA: TGTGCCAGCAGTTTCGGGCAGGGGTTTGGTGTCGAGCAGTACTTC.

This clonotype was observed a few times. The rearrangement links TRBV15 to TRBJ1-4; D ambiguous. V was pared by 0 bases and J by 6 bases, with 11 bases between. The CDR3 loop spans 15 amino acids. CDR1 and CDR2 from the germline V gene are LNHNV and YYDKDF (reference sequence). Here the CDR3 reads CATSRDRGPDEKLFF. CDR3 sequence (DNA): TGTGCCACCAGCAGAGATCGTGGGCCGGATGAAAAACTGTTTTTT.

Ten or more counts support this clonotype. The chain links TRBV6-1 to TRBJ2-2; D may be TRBD1 (6 bases). Germline CDR1 is MNHNS and CDR2 is SASEGT. Trimming shortened V by 8 bases and J by 4 bases, and 17 bases separated the two germline ends. This CDR3 has 15 residues. The CDR3 sequence: CASRITGPGTGELFF. CDR3 bases: TGTGCCAGCCGGATAACAGGGCCAGGCACCGGGGAGCTGTTTTTT.

This clonotype was counted at least ten times. This sequence joins TRBV5-1 and TRBJ1-3; 7 bases line up with TRBD1. V dropped 4 bases and J dropped 8; count of bases not matched to a gene: 15. The CDR3 totals 16 residues. The germline V gene has CDR1 SGHRS and CDR2 YFSETQ. For the CDR3, the DNA is TGCGCCAGCAGCCGAGGACAGGCACTCGATACTGACACCATATATTTT. Amino acid sequence: CASSRGQALDTDTIYF.

This clonotype appeared many times. This chain joins TRBV24-1 and TRBJ2-2, with 7 bases aligning to TRBD1. Looked up from germline, CDR1 is KGHDR and CDR2 is SFDVKD. After removal of 4 bases from V and 4 bases from J, the junction contained 5 bases not matched to a gene. CDR3 length equals 15 residues. The CDR3 sequence is CATSDWTGLTGELFF. Here the CDR3 DNA reads TGTGCCACCAGTGACTGGACAGGACTCACCGGGGAGCTGTTTTTT.

Ten or more counts support this clonotype. The CDR3 sequence: CASSFRSGGAHSEKTQYF. The CDR3 bases are TGCGCCAGCAGCTTTCGAAGCGGGGGGGCCCACTCCGAAAAGACCCAGTACTTC. The chain employs TRBV5-1 and TRBJ2-5, with TRBD2 matching 10 bases. CDR1 is SGHRS and CDR2 is YFSETQ in the germline V gene. V lost 2 bases to trimming and J lost 6 bases; unmatched junction nucleotides: 16. The CDR3 loop spans 18 amino acids.